This TCR beta chain was captured in a study of blood T cell repertoires in COVID-19. Looking at the study overall: In each case, the material was cDNA or gDNA derived from T cells, B-cell-depleted T cells, or PBMCs.

TCRdb's table, derived via immunoSEQ multiplex PCR, lists solely in-frame clones and lacks some. The sample contains 150,000 to 160,000 clones, approximately 85% of which appear only once. Per the germline V gene, CDR1 is LNHDA and CDR2 is SQIVND (reference sequence). Trimming left V 3 bases short and J 3 bases short, with 14 bases between. The CDR3 loop spans 15 amino acids. This chain links TRBV19 with TRBJ1-1; the D gene is possibly TRBD1 (6 bases). The origin of this receptor is a man in his 60s with COVID-19, enrolled during active disease. Sequenced input: peripheral blood. CDR3: CASSIAGAFYTEAFF. The DNA of the CDR3 is TGTGCCAGTAGTATCGCAGGGGCCTTTTACACTGAAGCTTTCTTT.